Listed below are T cell receptor beta chains from one sample, sequenced in a study of T cell changes during pregnancy in multiple sclerosis. The assay was immunoSEQ multiplex PCR, and TCRdb's table has in-frame clones only and misses some. The sample records over 45,000 clones, 92% being singletons. This specimen consisted of CD4+ T cells from peripheral blood mononuclear cells, obtained in the second trimester of pregnancy. The receptors come from a female donor in good health, enrolled as a control in a pregnancy study. Both conserved end residues are part of each CDR3. Fields, in order: clone size, D gene, J gene, V gene, CDR3 protein, CDR3 DNA. The D gene is left open where the match is weak. The listing skips clone size in some rows; elsewhere it reads once, few, many or a size class.

.,TRBD2,TRBJ2-1,TRBV5-4,CASSRGVLAAYNEQFF,TGTGCCAGCAGCCGCGGGGTCCTAGCGGCCTACAATGAGCAGTTCTTC
.,TRBD1,TRBJ2-3,TRBV5-1,CASSRGTGITDTQYF,TGCGCCAGCAGCCGAGGGACAGGGATTACAGATACGCAGTATTTT
.,TRBD2,TRBJ2-7,TRBV18,CASSPERDQTDEQYF,TGTGCCAGCTCACCTGAGCGGGACCAAACGGACGAGCAGTACTTC
once,.,TRBJ2-6,TRBV19,CASSMPSQVLFSGANVLTF,TGTGCCAGTAGTATGCCCTCACAGGTATTATTCTCTGGGGCCAACGTCCTGACTTTC
once,.,TRBJ2-6,TRBV27,CASSLSGVDRHLTNVLTF,TGTGCCAGCAGTTTATCGGGTGTGGACAGACATTTAACCAACGTCCTGACTTTC
.,TRBD1,TRBJ1-2,TRBV5-1,CASSLLTGGGYGYTF,TGCGCCAGCAGCTTGTTGACAGGGGGCGGATATGGCTACACCTTC
.,TRBD1,TRBJ1-1,TRBV4-1,CASSHPGTGAGAFF,TGCGCCAGCAGCCACCCCGGGACAGGCGCCGGAGCTTTCTTT
.,TRBD1,TRBJ1-2,TRBV28,CASSQTYMGQGEGYTF,TGTGCCAGCAGTCAGACATATATGGGACAGGGTGAGGGCTACACCTTC
.,.,TRBJ1-2,TRBV5-4,CASSLEAIEGGNYGYTF,TGTGCCAGCAGCTTGGAAGCGATCGAGGGGGGGAACTATGGCTACACCTTC
.,.,TRBJ2-1,TRBV7-7,CASSFGGVDEQFF,TGTGCTAGCAGCTTCGGGGGAGTGGATGAGCAGTTCTTC
.,.,TRBJ1-1,TRBV6-5,CASSWGGTPNTEAFF,TGTGCCAGCAGCTGGGGGGGGACACCCAACACTGAAGCTTTCTTT
.,TRBD1,TRBJ2-5,TRBV2,CASGQGGPEETQYF,TGTGCCAGCGGACAGGGAGGTCCCGAAGAGACCCAGTACTTC
.,TRBD1,TRBJ2-7,TRBV6-5,CASSSRGPKGEQYF,TGTGCCAGCAGTTCCAGGGGGCCAAAGGGCGAGCAGTACTTC
once,TRBD2,TRBJ2-1,TRBV5-1,CASSLGGLAGEQFF,TGCGCCAGCAGCTTGGGGGGACTAGCGGGGGAGCAGTTCTTC
.,TRBD1,TRBJ1-1,TRBV28,CASSLQGTKAFF,TGTGCCAGCAGCCTACAGGGGACCAAAGCTTTCTTT
.,TRBD1,TRBJ2-3,TRBV5-5,CASSLVGTGTDTQYF,TGTGCCAGCAGCTTGGTTGGGACAGGCACAGATACGCAGTATTTT
.,.,TRBJ2-2,TRBV19,CATRQAYTGELFF,TGTGCCACAAGACAGGCCTACACCGGGGAGCTGTTTTTT
.,.,TRBJ2-7,TRBV28,CASSLSQPGTYEQYF,TGTGCCAGCAGTTTATCCCAGCCAGGCACCTACGAGCAGTACTTC
.,.,TRBJ1-1,TRBV4-2,CASSQFMNTEAFF,TGTGCCAGCAGCCAATTCATGAACACTGAAGCTTTCTTT
.,TRBD1,TRBJ2-7,TRBV4-3,CASSQEGQGEQYF,TGCGCCAGCAGCCAAGAAGGACAGGGCGAGCAGTACTTC
.,TRBD1,TRBJ2-7,TRBV6-1,CASSRPGTGAYEQYF,TGTGCCAGCAGTAGACCCGGGACAGGGGCCTACGAGCAGTACTTC
.,.,TRBJ2-3,TRBV5-1,CASNPAGGSTDTQYF,TGCGCCAGCAACCCAGCGGGTGGCAGCACAGATACGCAGTATTTT
.,.,TRBJ1-3,TRBV7-9,CASSLRESGNTIYF,TGTGCCAGCAGCCTCAGGGAATCTGGAAACACCATATATTTT
.,.,TRBJ1-2,TRBV20-1,CSVFSLSYTF,TGCAGTGTTTTCTCCCTAAGCTACACCTTC
.,TRBD1,TRBJ1-3,TRBV10-3,CASQGLGGNTIYF,TGTGCCTCACAGGGGCTCGGTGGAAACACCATATATTTT
.,TRBD1,TRBJ1-5,TRBV5-8,CASSFAGTDNQPQHF,TGTGCCAGCAGTTTCGCCGGGACAGACAATCAGCCCCAGCATTTT
.,TRBD2,TRBJ2-1,TRBV11-2,CASSPESDFRLAGVSEQFF,TGTGCCAGCAGCCCAGAATCTGACTTTAGACTAGCGGGAGTCAGTGAGCAGTTCTTC
.,.,TRBJ1-6,TRBV28,CASTGGTLVGALHF,TGTGCCAGCACCGGGGGGACACTGGTGGGGGCCCTCCACTTT
.,.,TRBJ2-3,TRBV6-5,CASSYSRSSTDTQYF,TGTGCCAGCAGTTACTCCCGGTCTAGCACAGATACGCAGTATTTT
.,.,TRBJ2-3,TRBV18,CASSPPVGADTQYF,TGTGCCAGCTCACCCCCCGTCGGGGCAGATACGCAGTATTTT
.,TRBD1,TRBJ2-3,TRBV7-7,CASSFQQGQAQYF,TGTGCTAGCAGCTTCCAACAGGGGCAAGCGCAGTATTTT
.,TRBD1,TRBJ2-7,TRBV4-1,CASSQTGGVYQYF,TGCGCCAGCAGCCAGACAGGGGGTGTGTATCAGTACTTC
.,TRBD1,TRBJ1-5,TRBV28,CASSPSGGNQPQHF,TGTGCCAGCAGCCCGTCAGGGGGAAATCAGCCCCAGCATTTT
.,TRBD1,TRBJ2-5,TRBV11-3,CASSLGAGGETQYF,TGTGCCAGCAGCTTAGGAGCAGGGGGAGAGACCCAGTACTTC
.,.,TRBJ2-5,TRBV5-1,CASSPWGVGEGETQYF,TGCGCCAGCAGCCCCTGGGGGGTAGGGGAAGGAGAGACCCAGTACTTC
.,.,TRBJ1-4,TRBV15,CATSRAGRGTTNEKLFF,TGTGCCACCAGCAGAGCAGGAAGGGGAACAACTAATGAAAAACTGTTTTTT
.,TRBD2,TRBJ2-7,TRBV5-1,CASSLAPGGTTVEQYF,TGCGCCAGCAGCTTGGCTCCTGGGGGGACTACCGTCGAGCAGTACTTC
.,TRBD2,TRBJ2-3,TRBV4-2,CASSQEIWTSGTTDTQYF,TGTGCCAGCAGCCAAGAAATATGGACTAGCGGGACCACAGATACGCAGTATTTT
.,TRBD1,TRBJ2-7,TRBV6-5,CASRDRTYEQYF,TGTGCCAGCAGGGACAGGACCTACGAGCAGTACTTC
.,TRBD1,TRBJ2-7,TRBV10-2,CASSESRKGQGADEQYF,TGCGCCAGCAGTGAGTCCCGTAAGGGACAGGGGGCCGACGAGCAGTACTTC
.,TRBD1,TRBJ1-5,TRBV10-3,CASHRGGSNQPQHF,TGTGCCAGTCACAGGGGAGGTAGCAATCAGCCCCAGCATTTT
.,.,TRBJ2-5,TRBV5-1,CASSLGEETQYF,TGCGCCAGCAGCTTGGGAGAAGAGACCCAGTACTTC
once,TRBD1,TRBJ2-7,TRBV7-8,CASSYNRDRGRVDHEQYF,TGTGCCAGCAGCTATAACCGGGACAGGGGAAGGGTGGACCACGAGCAGTACTTC
.,.,TRBJ2-3,TRBV6-5,CASSYIGTVTDTQYF,TGTGCCAGCAGTTACATTGGTACAGTCACAGATACGCAGTATTTT
.,TRBD1,TRBJ1-2,TRBV10-3,CAISEGQGGPYGYTF,TGTGCCATCAGTGAGGGACAGGGAGGCCCTTATGGCTACACCTTC
.,.,TRBJ2-1,TRBV2,CASSEYKEQFF,TGTGCCAGCAGTGAGTACAAAGAGCAGTTCTTC
.,TRBD1,TRBJ1-1,TRBV6-5,CASSSPGQGINTEAFF,TGTGCCAGCAGTTCTCCGGGACAGGGGATCAACACTGAAGCTTTCTTT